This passage covers 6 T cell receptor beta chains from one sample sequenced in a study of cytomegalovirus exposure and HLA in healthy donors. Vbeta (60) and Jbeta (13) primers were used in the PCR. TCRdb keeps only in-frame clones here, not all; method: immunoSEQ multiplex PCR. The sample holds a few hundred thousand clones, around 80% seen once. The sequenced sample consisted of PBMCs. These receptors were obtained from a girl aged 2 to 10 in good health and CMV-seronegative.

The chain joins TRBV5-1 to TRBJ1-3, with D hard to call. V was cut by 0 bases and J by 2 bases, with 9 bases left in between. The CDR3 totals 15 residues. The germline V gene has CDR1 SGHRS and CDR2 YFSETQ. CDR3 sequence (DNA): TGCGCCAGCAGCTTGGGGTTCCAGACTGGAAACACCATATATTTT. Translated: CASSLGFQTGNTIYF.

The gene calls are TRBV5-1 and TRBJ1-1; maybe TRBD1 (6 bases). The germline V gene has CDR1 SGHRS and CDR2 YFSETQ. V lost 5 bases to trimming and J lost 0 bases, with 11 bases between them. The CDR3 is 14 residues long. This CDR3 is CASRSRGVNTEAFF. CDR3 sequence (DNA): TGCGCCAGCAGATCCAGGGGCGTGAACACTGAAGCTTTCTTT.

The chain combines TRBV19 with TRBJ1-2; tentatively, D is TRBD1 (6 bases). This CDR3 region has 15 residues. V was shortened by 4 bases and J by 2 bases, with 14 bases between the two germline ends. Germline values: CDR1 LNHDA, CDR2 SQIVND (reference sequence). The CDR3 loop is CASSTPRGSNYGYTF. CDR3 in DNA: TGTGCCAGTAGTACCCCCAGGGGTTCAAACTATGGCTACACCTTC.

This rearrangement joins TRBV29-1 to TRBJ1-6, with 8 bases lining up with TRBD1. The germline CDR1 and CDR2 sequences are SQVTM and ANQGSEA. The CDR3 runs to 15 residues. With V trimmed by 7 bases and J by 3 bases, 8 bases remained unmatched. The CDR3 spells CSAQTGADYNSPLHF. In DNA form, the CDR3 reads TGCAGCGCCCAGACAGGGGCCGACTATAATTCACCCCTCCACTTT.

The V and J genes are TRBV2 and TRBJ1-1; D might be TRBD1 (6 bases). Trimming left V 3 bases short and J 12 bases short, with 20 bases between. The CDR3 has 14 residues. CDR1 and CDR2 from the germline V gene are SNHLY and FYNNEI. The CDR3 reads CASSEYREVIGTFF. CDR3 in DNA: TGTGCCAGCAGTGAGTACAGGGAAGTGATTGGTACTTTCTTT.

This chain joins TRBV4-1 and TRBJ2-1, with 9 bases matching TRBD2. Germline CDR1 is MGHRA and CDR2 is YSYEKL. Trimming cost V 4 bases and J 6 bases; bases outside gene matches: 10. The CDR3 runs to 16 residues. In DNA, the CDR3 is TGCGCCAGCAGCCGCGAATCAGCGGGGGGAGGCAATGAGCAGTTCTTC. This sequence encodes CASSRESAGGGNEQFF.